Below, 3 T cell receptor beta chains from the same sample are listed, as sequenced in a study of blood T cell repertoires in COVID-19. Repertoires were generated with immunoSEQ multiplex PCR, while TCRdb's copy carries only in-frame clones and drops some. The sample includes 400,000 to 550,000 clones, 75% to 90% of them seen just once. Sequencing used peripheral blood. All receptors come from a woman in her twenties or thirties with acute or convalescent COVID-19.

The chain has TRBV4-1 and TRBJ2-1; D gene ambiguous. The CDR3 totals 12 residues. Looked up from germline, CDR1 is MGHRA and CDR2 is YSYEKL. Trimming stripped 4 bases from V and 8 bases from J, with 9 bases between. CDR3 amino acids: CASSLTIYEQFF. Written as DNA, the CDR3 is TGCGCCAGCAGCCTAACTATATATGAGCAGTTCTTC.

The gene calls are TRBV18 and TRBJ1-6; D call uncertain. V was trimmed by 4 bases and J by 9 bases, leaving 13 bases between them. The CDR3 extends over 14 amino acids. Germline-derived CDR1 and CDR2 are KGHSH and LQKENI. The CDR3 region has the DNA TGTGCCAGCTCACAAACAGATGGTAGTTCACCCCTCCACTTT. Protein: CASSQTDGSSPLHF.

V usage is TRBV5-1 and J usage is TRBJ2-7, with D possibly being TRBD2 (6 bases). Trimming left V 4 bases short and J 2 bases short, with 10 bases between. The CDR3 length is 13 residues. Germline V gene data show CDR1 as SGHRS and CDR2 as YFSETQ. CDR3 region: CASSGGTTYEQYF. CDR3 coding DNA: TGCGCCAGCAGCGGAGGGACGACCTACGAGCAGTACTTC.